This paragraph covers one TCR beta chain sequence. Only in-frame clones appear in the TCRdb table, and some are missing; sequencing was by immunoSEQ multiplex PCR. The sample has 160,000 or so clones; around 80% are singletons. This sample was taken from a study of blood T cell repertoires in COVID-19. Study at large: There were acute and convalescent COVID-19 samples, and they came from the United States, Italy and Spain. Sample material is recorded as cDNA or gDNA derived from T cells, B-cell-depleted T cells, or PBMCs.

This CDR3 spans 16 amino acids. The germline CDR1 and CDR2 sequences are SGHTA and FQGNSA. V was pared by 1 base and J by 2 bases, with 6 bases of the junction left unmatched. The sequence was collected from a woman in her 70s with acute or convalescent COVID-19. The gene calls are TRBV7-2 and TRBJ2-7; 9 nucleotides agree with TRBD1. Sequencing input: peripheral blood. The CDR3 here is CASSLGGGQGTYEQYF. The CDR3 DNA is TGTGCCAGCAGCTTAGGAGGGGGACAGGGAACCTACGAGCAGTACTTC.